This TCR beta chain was sequenced for a study of Ad26.COV2.S vaccination and SARS-CoV-2 variants. Overall study: Donor got 5x10^10 or 1x10^11 viral particles of Ad26.COV2.S.

Libraries were prepared by immunoSEQ multiplex PCR; TCRdb keeps only in-frame clonotypes and omits some of them. Of some 340,000 clones in the sample, around 84% were seen once. The sample's treatment: roughly 19 received Ad26.COV2.S at low or high dose, single or two shots; several received placebo; per-sample allocation not given. Samples came from day 63 after the first vaccine or placebo injection. This CDR3 has 16 amino acids. The trim removed 3 bases at V and 0 bases at J, leaving 4 bases unmatched. Per germline, CDR1 KGHSH and CDR2 LQKENI. In regard to this clone: Its cognate antigen is unknown.

General study points: Spike-specific responses of CD8+ and CD4+ T cells were reported to display substantial breadth after vaccination. An underestimation of total T cell responses may have resulted from the TCR breadth and depth analyses.

The sequencing here drew on peripheral blood, taken in a trial of Ad26.COV2.S vaccine versus placebo. V gene TRBV18 combines with J gene TRBJ1-2, with 10 nucleotides matching TRBD1. This clonotype was sampled from a person between 18 and 59 years old who received the Ad26.COV2.S COVID-19 vaccine or a placebo. CDR3 residues: CASSPMGQGTNYGYTF. The CDR3 bases are TGTGCCAGCTCACCGATGGGACAGGGGACTAACTATGGCTACACCTTC. Full variable domain (missing parts from reference TRBV18 and TRBJ1-2): NAGVMQNPRHLVRRRGQEARLRCSPMKGHSHVYWYRQLPEEGLKFMVYLQKENIIDESGMPKERFSAEFPKEGPSILRIQQVVRGDSAAYFCASSPMGQGTNYGYTFGSGTRLTVV.